A selection of T cell receptor beta chains follows, all from one sample in a study of shared clonotypes between healthy human individuals. Profiling relied on immunoSEQ multiplex PCR, and the TCRdb table lists in-frame clones only, not all of them. This table holds about 2.3 million clones, 85% to 95% found once. The sequenced material came from naive CD4+ T cells from PBMCs. These TCRs come from a man younger than 30 in good health. Some clones in this sample may be carry-over from other donors' samples. CDR3s include the opening cysteine and the closing phenylalanine or tryptophan. D genes are given only for firm matches. Some rows mark clone size as missing; the rest say once, few, many or name a class of expanded clone.

>.|TRBV4-1|TRBJ2-2|.
TGCGCCAGCAGCCAAGATCGGGCAGCCAGGACCGGGGAGCTGTTTTTT
CASSQDRAARTGELFF
>.|TRBV29-1|TRBJ1-2|.
TGCAGCGTTGAAACGGTGCAGGGAATGGGGGGCTACACCTTC
CSVETVQGMGGYTF
>.|TRBV6-5|TRBJ2-1|.
TGTGCCAGCAGTTACTCCGGGTCCTACAATGAGCAGTTCTTC
CASSYSGSYNEQFF
>.|TRBV5-6|TRBJ2-5|.
TGTGCCAGCAGCTTTGTGACAGCAGAGACCCAGTACTTC
CASSFVTAETQYF
>.|TRBV6-6|TRBJ1-2|.
TGTGCCACCGTAGGGGGAAAATATGGCTACACCTTC
CATVGGKYGYTF
>.|TRBV2|TRBJ2-7|.
TGTGCCAGCAGTGGACTTTCCTACGAGCAGTACTTC
CASSGLSYEQYF
>.|TRBV7-3|TRBJ1-2|.
TGTGCCAGCAGCTTCAGCGTAAACTATGGCTACACCTTC
CASSFSVNYGYTF
>.|TRBV9|TRBJ2-1|TRBD1
TGTGCCAGCAGCCCCGGACAGGCGGACAATGAGCAGTTCTTC
CASSPGQADNEQFF
>.|TRBV6-5|TRBJ1-1|TRBD1
TGTGCCAGCAGTTCCAGGGGGGCGAACACTGAAGCTTTCTTT
CASSSRGANTEAFF
>.|TRBV7-2|TRBJ2-3|.
TGTGCCAGCAGCTTGGTCTCGAGTTCTAGAACTGGCACAGATACGCAGTATTTT
CASSLVSSSRTGTDTQYF
>.|TRBV28|TRBJ2-7|.
TGTGCCAGCAGTTTGAGCCGGTTCAAGCAGTACTTC
CASSLSRFKQYF
>.|TRBV28|TRBJ2-3|TRBD2
TGTGCCAGCAGTTTACTACTAGCGGGAGTATCAGATACGCAGTATTTT
CASSLLLAGVSDTQYF
>.|TRBV5-4|TRBJ2-7|TRBD2
TGTGCCAGCAGCTTTAGCGGGAGTTACGAGCAGTACTTC
CASSFSGSYEQYF
>.|TRBV18|TRBJ2-7|TRBD1
TGTGCCAGCTCACCAGCGGGACAGGGGGCTTACGAGCAGTACTTC
CASSPAGQGAYEQYF
>.|TRBV7-9|TRBJ1-5|.
TGTGCCAGCAGCTTAAACGATCAGCCCCAGCATTTT
CASSLNDQPQHF
>.|TRBV5-1|TRBJ2-1|.
TGCGCCAGCAGCTTGCGGGGAAACTCCTACAATGAGCAGTTCTTC
CASSLRGNSYNEQFF
>.|TRBV4-1|TRBJ2-5|.
TGCGCCAGCACGATCGACCCCTACCAAGAGACCCAGTACTTC
CASTIDPYQETQYF
>once|TRBV5-1|TRBJ2-5|TRBD2
TGCGCCAGCAGCCCGCCGAGCGGGAGTGGGTCAGGCGAGACCCAGTACTTC
CASSPPSGSGSGETQYF
>.|TRBV7-9|TRBJ2-7|.
TGTGCCATACCGGGACCATTAGCCTACGAGCAGTACTTC
CAIPGPLAYEQYF
>once|TRBV4-1|TRBJ2-1|.
TGCGCCAGCAGCCAACTGGGACTTCCTGGGGATGAGCAGTTCTTC
CASSQLGLPGDEQFF
>.|TRBV7-2|TRBJ1-5|.
TGTGCCAGCAGCTACCAGACGGGCCTAAGCAATCAGCCCCAGCATTTT
CASSYQTGLSNQPQHF
>.|TRBV6-5|TRBJ1-1|TRBD1
TGTGCCAGCAGTTACTCGATTGACAGGGAGACTGAAGCTTTCTTT
CASSYSIDRETEAFF
>.|TRBV29-1|TRBJ1-2|.
TGCAGCGTTGAAGATCGGGCAGGGGATGGCTACACCTTC
CSVEDRAGDGYTF
>.|TRBV29-1|TRBJ1-2|.
TGCAGCGCCGCCGGCTTCTATGGCTACACCTTC
CSAAGFYGYTF
>.|TRBV10-3|TRBJ2-7|.
TGTGCCATCAGTGAGATGGCAGGGGGGGACTACGAGCAGTACTTC
CAISEMAGGDYEQYF
>.|TRBV6-5|TRBJ1-6|.
TGTGCCAGCTCGGAGAGCTCCTATAATTCACCCCTCCACTTT
CASSESSYNSPLHF
>.|TRBV2|TRBJ1-5|.
TGTGCCAGCGACCCAGGGTCCGGGCAGCCCCAGCATTTT
CASDPGSGQPQHF
>.|TRBV7-2|TRBJ1-1|.
TGTGCCAGCAGCCAGACCCGGGGCCGGGACACTGAAGCTTTCTTT
CASSQTRGRDTEAFF
>.|TRBV7-2|TRBJ1-1|.
TGTGCCAGCAGCCCTATCCCGGTTGTCACTGAAGCTTTCTTT
CASSPIPVVTEAFF
>.|TRBV28|TRBJ2-3|.
TGTGCCAGCACCAATCCAGGGGGGACGCAGTATTTT
CASTNPGGTQYF
>.|TRBV7-3|TRBJ2-7|.
TGTGCCAGCAGCTTAGGTTTAGTCCAGCTTTACGAGCAGTACTTC
CASSLGLVQLYEQYF
>once|TRBV19|TRBJ2-7|.
TGTGCCAGTAGTATAGGCGGGGCAGGGGCCGGGGAGCAGTACTTC
CASSIGGAGAGEQYF
>.|TRBV5-4|TRBJ2-2|TRBD2
TGTGCCAGCAGCTTGCGTCTAGCGGAGAACACCGGGGAGCTGTTTTTT
CASSLRLAENTGELFF
>.|TRBV7-9|TRBJ1-1|.
TGTGCCAGCAGCTTGGGGGCTGAAACTGAAGCTTTCTTT
CASSLGAETEAFF
>few|TRBV28|TRBJ2-7|.
TGTGCCAGCCATTCTTGGGGGGTCCACGAGCAGTACTTC
CASHSWGVHEQYF
>few|TRBV27|TRBJ2-2|TRBD1
TGTGCCAGCAGTCTCCACGACAGGGTGGTAAACGGGGAGCTGTTTTTT
CASSLHDRVVNGELFF
>.|TRBV11-2|TRBJ1-5|.
TGTGCCAGCAGCTTATATGAGAATCAGCCCCAGCATTTT
CASSLYENQPQHF
>.|TRBV30|TRBJ1-3|.
TGTGCCTGGACGGTTCTGCCGTTAGGCTCTGGAAACACCATATATTTT
CAWTVLPLGSGNTIYF
>.|TRBV28|TRBJ1-2|TRBD1
TGTGCCACTACGACAGGGGGCAGGTATGGCTACACCTTC
CATTTGGRYGYTF
>.|TRBV28|TRBJ1-3|.
TGTGCCAGCAATAAGCTCTCTGGAAACACCATATATTTT
CASNKLSGNTIYF
>few|TRBV7-9|TRBJ1-1|.
TGTGCCAGCAGCTTTCCGGGATTGAACACTGAAGCTTTCTTT
CASSFPGLNTEAFF
>.|TRBV4-2|TRBJ1-3|.
TGTGCCAGCAGCCAGGGGAAACAGCGGGCAGACTACTACTACTCTGGAAACACCATATATTTT
CASSQGKQRADYYYSGNTIYF
>.|TRBV5-1|TRBJ1-1|.
TGCGCCAGCAGCTTGGTCGGCAGCGAAGCTTTCTTT
CASSLVGSEAFF
>.|TRBV9|TRBJ2-1|.
TGTGCCAGCAGCGTAGACCACTCCTACAATGAGCAGTTCTTC
CASSVDHSYNEQFF
>.|TRBV5-1|TRBJ2-3|TRBD1
TGCGCCAGCGGGACCGGGACAGGGAGCACAGATACGCAGTATTTT
CASGTGTGSTDTQYF
>.|TRBV6-5|TRBJ2-3|.
TGTGCCAGCAGACCCTCCTTAAGCCGCACAGATACGCAGTATTTT
CASRPSLSRTDTQYF
>.|TRBV6-5|TRBJ1-3|.
TGTGCCAGCTACAGGGAGGGGACTGGAAACACCATATATTTT
CASYREGTGNTIYF
>.|TRBV10-1|TRBJ2-1|.
TGCGCCAGCAGTGAGAGAGTTCTAATGGATGCTGGGAATGAGCAGTTCTTC
CASSERVLMDAGNEQFF
>.|TRBV2|TRBJ2-7|.
TGTGCCAGCAGGCCCGGGACGGATACCTACGAGCAGTACTTC
CASRPGTDTYEQYF
>.|TRBV29-1|TRBJ2-3|.
TGCAGCGTTGGCAAGATAAGCACAGATACGCAGTATTTT
CSVGKISTDTQYF
>.|TRBV27|TRBJ1-1|TRBD1
TGTGCCAGCAGTAAAACGGGACAGATGGGAACTGAAGCTTTCTTT
CASSKTGQMGTEAFF
>.|TRBV10-3|TRBJ2-5|.
TGTGCCATCAGTGACACACTAGCCCAAGAGACCCAGTACTTC
CAISDTLAQETQYF
>.|TRBV7-6|TRBJ1-1|.
TGTGCCAGCAGCTTAGGGATGAACACTGAAGCTTTCTTT
CASSLGMNTEAFF
>.|TRBV5-4|TRBJ1-1|.
TGTGCCAGCAGCGCTAATCAGGGAACCACTGAAGCTTTCTTT
CASSANQGTTEAFF
>.|TRBV7-9|TRBJ2-7|TRBD2
TGTGCCAGCAGCTTAGGCCCAGCGGGAGGGGCCTACGAGCAGTACTTC
CASSLGPAGGAYEQYF